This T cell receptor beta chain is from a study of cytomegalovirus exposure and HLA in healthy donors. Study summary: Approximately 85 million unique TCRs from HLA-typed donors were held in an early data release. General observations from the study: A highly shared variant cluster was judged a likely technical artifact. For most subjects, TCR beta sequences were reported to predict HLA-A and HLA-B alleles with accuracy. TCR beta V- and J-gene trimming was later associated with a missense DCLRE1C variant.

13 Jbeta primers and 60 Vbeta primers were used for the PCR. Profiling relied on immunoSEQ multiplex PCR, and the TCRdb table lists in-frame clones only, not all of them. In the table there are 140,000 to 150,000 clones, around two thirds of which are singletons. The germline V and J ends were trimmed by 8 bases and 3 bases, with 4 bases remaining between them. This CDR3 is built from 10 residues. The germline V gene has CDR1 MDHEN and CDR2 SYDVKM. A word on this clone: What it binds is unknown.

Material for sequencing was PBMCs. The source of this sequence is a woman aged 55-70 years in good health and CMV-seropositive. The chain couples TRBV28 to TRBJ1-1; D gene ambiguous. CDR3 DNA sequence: TGTGCCAGCCTAGACACTGAAGCTTTCTTT. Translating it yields CASLDTEAFF. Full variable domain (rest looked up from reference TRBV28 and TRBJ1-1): DVKVTQSSRYLVKRTGEKVFLECVQDMDHENMFWYRQDPGLGLRLIYFSYDVKMKEKGDIPEGYSVSREKKERFSLILESASTNQTSMYLCASLDTEAFFGQGTRLTVV.